This TCR beta chain was found in a study of T cell repertoires in cytomegalovirus infection. Study context: Both CMV infection and a matching HLA type were indicated by public TCR beta signatures.

TCRdb processed the reads anew with MiXCR; each CDR3 protein has one entry. The sample records roughly 920,000 distinct CDR3 sequences, 30% to 40% being singletons. A note on this clonotype: The antigen remains undetermined.

CDR1 MNHEY and CDR2 SVGEGT come from the germline V gene. The CDR3 spans 16 residues. J lost 5 bases, V lost 2 bases, and 7 bases had no gene match. The sequence came from a human donor in good health (CMV status not recorded). Some clones in this sample may be carry-over from other donors' samples. The sequences come from cultured CD8+ T cells from PBMCs, collected from culture after CMV antigen stimulation. The V and J genes are TRBV6-2 or TRBV6-3 and TRBJ1-1, with TRBD1 matching 11 bases. The CDR3 DNA reads as TGTGCCAGCAGTTACGGGCGGACAGGGGGCTTGACTGAAGCTTTCTTT. It specifies CASSYGRTGGLTEAFF.